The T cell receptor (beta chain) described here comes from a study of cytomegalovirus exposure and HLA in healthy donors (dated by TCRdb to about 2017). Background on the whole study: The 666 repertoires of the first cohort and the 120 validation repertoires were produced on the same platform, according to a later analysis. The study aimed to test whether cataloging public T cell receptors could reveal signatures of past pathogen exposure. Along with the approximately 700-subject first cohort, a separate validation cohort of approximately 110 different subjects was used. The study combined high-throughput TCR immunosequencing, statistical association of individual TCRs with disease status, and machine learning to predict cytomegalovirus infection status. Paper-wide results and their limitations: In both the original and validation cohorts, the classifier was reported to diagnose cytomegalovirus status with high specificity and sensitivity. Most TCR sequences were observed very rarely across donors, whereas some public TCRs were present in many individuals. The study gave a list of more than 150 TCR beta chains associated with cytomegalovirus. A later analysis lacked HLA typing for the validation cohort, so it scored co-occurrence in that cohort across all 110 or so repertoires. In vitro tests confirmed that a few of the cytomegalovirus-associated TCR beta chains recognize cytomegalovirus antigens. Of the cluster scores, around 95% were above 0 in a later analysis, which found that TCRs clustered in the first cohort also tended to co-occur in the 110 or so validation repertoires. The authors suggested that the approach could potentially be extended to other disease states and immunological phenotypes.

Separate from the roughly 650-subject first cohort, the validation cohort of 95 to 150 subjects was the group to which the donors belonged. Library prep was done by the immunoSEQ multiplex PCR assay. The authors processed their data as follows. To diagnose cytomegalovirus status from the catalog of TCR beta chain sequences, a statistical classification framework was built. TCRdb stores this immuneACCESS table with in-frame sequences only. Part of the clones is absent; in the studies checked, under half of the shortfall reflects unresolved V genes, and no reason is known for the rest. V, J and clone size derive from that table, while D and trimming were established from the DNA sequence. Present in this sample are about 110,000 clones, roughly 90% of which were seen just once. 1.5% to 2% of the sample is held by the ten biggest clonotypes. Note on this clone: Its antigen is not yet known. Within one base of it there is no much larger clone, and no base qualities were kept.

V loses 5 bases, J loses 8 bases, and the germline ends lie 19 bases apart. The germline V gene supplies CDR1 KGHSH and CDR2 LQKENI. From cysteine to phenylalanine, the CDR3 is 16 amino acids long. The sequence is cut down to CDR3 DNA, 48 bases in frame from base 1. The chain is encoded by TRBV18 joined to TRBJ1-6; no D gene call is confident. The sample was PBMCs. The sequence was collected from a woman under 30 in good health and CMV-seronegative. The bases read TGTGCCAGCTCAACCTGGACTCAAGCCGAGCATTCACCCCTCCACTTT. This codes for CASSTWTQAEHSPLHF.